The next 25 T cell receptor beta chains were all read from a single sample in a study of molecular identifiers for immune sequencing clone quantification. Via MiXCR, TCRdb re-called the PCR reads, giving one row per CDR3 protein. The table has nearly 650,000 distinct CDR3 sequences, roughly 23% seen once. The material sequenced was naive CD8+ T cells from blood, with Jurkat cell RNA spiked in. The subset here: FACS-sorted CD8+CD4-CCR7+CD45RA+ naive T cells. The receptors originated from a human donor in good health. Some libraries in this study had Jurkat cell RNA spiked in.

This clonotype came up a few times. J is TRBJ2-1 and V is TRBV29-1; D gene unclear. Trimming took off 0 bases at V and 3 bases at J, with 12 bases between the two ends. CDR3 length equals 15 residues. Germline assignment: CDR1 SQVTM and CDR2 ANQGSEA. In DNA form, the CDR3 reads TGCAGCGTTGAAGATAGTAGTATTGTCTACAATGAGCAGTTCTTC. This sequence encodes CSVEDSSIVYNEQFF.

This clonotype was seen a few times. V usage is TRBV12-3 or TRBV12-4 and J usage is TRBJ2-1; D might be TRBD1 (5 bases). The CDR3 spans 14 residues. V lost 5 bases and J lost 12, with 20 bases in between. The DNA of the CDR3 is TGTGCCAGCAGTATTAACCCGGCCACCACAGGGCAGTTCTTC. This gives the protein CASSINPATTGQFF.

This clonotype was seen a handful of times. The CDR3 DNA sequence: TGCGCCAGCATCCCCACAGGGGGCGTATTTTGGGAGACCCAGTACTTC. It is translated as CASIPTGGVFWETQYF. The V gene is TRBV23-1, the J gene TRBJ2-5; 9 bases fit TRBD1. TRBV23-1 is known as an ORF, though its function is uncertain. The V gene end was trimmed by 7 bases and the J gene end by 5 bases; junction bases not matched to a gene: 14. The CDR3 covers 16 residues.

The CDR3 loop is CASSDFSFGANVLTF. DNA of the CDR3: TGTGCCAGCAGTGATTTCAGCTTTGGGGCCAACGTCCTGACTTTC. This rearrangement joins TRBV2 to TRBJ2-6; D unresolved. Germline V lookup: CDR1 SNHLY, CDR2 FYNNEI. Trimming shortened V by 3 bases and J by 3 bases, and 9 bases separated the two germline ends. The length of the CDR3 is 15 residues.

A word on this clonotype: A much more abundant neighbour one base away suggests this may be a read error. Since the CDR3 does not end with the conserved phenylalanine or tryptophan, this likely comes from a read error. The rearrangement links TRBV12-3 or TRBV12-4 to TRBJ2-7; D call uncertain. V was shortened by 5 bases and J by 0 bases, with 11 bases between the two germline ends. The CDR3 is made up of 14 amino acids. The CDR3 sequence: CASSTAPSSYEQYL. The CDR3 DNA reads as TGTGCCAGCAGTACCGCCCCGAGCTCCTACGAGCAGTACCTC.

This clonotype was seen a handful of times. In nucleotides, the CDR3 is TGTGCCAGCAGCTTATTAAGAGGGAACACTGAAGCTTTCTTT. As protein: CASSLLRGNTEAFF. The chain has TRBV7-9 and TRBJ1-1; D remains ambiguous. The V end was cut by 2 bases, the J end by 1 base, with 8 bases between. Germline V gives CDR1 SEHNR, CDR2 FQNEAQ (reference sequence). The length of the CDR3 is 14 residues.

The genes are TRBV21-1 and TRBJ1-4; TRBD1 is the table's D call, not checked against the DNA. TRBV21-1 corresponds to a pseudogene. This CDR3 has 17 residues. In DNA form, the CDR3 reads TGTGCCAGCAGCAAGGGACAGGGGTTTCCAACTAATGAAAAACTGTTTTTT. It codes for CASSKGQGFPTNEKLFF.

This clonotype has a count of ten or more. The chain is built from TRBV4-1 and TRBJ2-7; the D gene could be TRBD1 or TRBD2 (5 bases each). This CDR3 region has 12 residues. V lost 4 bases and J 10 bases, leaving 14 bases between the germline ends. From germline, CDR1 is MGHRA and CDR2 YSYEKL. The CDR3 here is CASSPATGGQYF. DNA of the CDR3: TGCGCCAGCAGCCCAGCTACAGGAGGACAGTACTTC.

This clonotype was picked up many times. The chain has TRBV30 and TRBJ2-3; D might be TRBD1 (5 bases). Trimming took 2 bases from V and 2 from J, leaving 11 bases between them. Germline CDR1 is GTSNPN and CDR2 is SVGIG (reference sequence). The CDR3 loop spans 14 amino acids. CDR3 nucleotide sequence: TGTGCCTGGAGTTACAGGTCGAACACAGATACGCAGTATTTT. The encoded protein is CAWSYRSNTDTQYF.

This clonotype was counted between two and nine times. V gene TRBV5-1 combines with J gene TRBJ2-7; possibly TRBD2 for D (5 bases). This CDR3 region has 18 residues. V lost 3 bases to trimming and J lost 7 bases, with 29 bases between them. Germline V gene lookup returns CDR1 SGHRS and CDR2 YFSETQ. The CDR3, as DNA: TGCGCCAGCAGCTCCTCACCCCCATCGAGCCCCCGGTCGGGGGAGCAGTACTTC. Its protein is CASSSSPPSSPRSGEQYF.

CDR3 in amino acids: CSLPAGEEKGIDTQYF. The CDR3 coding sequence is TGCAGTCTCCCAGCGGGAGAGGAAAAGGGGATAGATACGCAGTATTTT. This chain connects TRBV20-1 to TRBJ2-3; 8 nucleotides line up with TRBD2. CDR3 size: 16 residues. CDR1 is DFQATT and CDR2 is SNEGSKA in the germline V gene (reference sequence). Germline trimming cut 8 bases from V and 5 bases from J; bases unmatched to any gene: 18.

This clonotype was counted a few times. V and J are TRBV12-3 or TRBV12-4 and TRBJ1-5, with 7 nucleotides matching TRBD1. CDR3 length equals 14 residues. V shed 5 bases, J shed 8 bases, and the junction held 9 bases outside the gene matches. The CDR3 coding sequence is TGTGCCAGCAGTGTCCAGGGGGTTAGGGAGCCCCAGCATTTT. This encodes CASSVQGVREPQHF.

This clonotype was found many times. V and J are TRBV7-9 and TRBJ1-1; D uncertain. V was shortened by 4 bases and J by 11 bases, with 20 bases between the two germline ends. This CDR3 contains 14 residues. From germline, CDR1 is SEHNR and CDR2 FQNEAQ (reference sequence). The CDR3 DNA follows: TGTGCCAGCAGCTCCATCGGTCGAGGCGCACGGGCTTTCTTT. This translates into CASSSIGRGARAFF.

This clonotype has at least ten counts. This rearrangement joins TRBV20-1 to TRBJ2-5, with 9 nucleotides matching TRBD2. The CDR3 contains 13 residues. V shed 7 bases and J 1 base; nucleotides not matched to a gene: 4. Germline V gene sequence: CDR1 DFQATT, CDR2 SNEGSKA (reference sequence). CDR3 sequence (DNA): TGCAGTGTCAAGACTAGCGGCCAAGAGACCCAGTACTTC. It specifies CSVKTSGQETQYF.

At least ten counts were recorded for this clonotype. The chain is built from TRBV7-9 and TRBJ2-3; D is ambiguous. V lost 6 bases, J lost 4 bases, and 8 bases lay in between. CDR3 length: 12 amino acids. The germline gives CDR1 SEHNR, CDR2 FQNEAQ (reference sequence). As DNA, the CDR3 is TGTGCCAGCAGAACCCCCGCAGATACGCAGTATTTT. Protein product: CASRTPADTQYF.

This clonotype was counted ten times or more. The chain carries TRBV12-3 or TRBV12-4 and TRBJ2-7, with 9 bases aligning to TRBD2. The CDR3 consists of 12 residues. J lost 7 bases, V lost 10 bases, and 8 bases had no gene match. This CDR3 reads CAILGGRGEQYF. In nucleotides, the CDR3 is TGTGCCATCCTTGGCGGGAGGGGAGAGCAGTACTTC.

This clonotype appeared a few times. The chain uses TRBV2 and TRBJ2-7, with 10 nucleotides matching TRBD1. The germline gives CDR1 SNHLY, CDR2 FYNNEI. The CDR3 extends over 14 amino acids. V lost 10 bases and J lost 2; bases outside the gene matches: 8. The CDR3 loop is CAKGRDRGPYEQYF. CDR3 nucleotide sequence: TGTGCCAAGGGAAGGGACAGGGGACCCTACGAGCAGTACTTC.

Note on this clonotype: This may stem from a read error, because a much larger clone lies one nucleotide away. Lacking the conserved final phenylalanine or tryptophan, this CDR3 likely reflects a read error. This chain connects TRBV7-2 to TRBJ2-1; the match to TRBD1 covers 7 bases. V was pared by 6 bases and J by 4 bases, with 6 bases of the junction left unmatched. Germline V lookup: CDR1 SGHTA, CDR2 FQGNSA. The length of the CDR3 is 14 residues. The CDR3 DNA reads TGTGCCAGCAGACCCCGACAGGGTTACAATGAGCAGTTCTCC. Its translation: CASRPRQGYNEQFS.

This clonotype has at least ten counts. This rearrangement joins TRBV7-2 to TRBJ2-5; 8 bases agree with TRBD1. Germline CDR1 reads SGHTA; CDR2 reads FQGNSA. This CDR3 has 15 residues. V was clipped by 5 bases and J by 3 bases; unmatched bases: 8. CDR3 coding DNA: TGTGCCAGCAGCGCAAGAGACAGGGGCGAAGAGACCCAGTACTTC. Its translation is CASSARDRGEETQYF.

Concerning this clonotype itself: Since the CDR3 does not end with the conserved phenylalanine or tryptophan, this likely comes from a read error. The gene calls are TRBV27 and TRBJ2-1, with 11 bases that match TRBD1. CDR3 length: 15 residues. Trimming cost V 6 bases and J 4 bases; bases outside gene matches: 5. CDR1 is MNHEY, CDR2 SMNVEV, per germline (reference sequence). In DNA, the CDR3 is TGTGCCAGCAGGGGTGGACAGGGGGCGTACAATGAGCAGTTCCTC. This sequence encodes CASRGGQGAYNEQFL.

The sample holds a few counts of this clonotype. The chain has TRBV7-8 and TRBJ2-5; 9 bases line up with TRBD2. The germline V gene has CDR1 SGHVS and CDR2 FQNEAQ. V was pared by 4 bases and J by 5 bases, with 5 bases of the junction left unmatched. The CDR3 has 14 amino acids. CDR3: CASSSTTSGETQYF. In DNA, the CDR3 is TGTGCCAGCAGCTCTACCACTAGCGGGGAGACCCAGTACTTC.

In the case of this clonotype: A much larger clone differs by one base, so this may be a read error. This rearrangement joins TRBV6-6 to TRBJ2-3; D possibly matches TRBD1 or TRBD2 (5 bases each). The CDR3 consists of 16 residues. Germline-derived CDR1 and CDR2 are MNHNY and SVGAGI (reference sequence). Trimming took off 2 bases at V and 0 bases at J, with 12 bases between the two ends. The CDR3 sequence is CASSYHRGRSTDTQYF. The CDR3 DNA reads TGTGCCAGCAGTTACCATCGGGGCAGGAGCACAGATACGCAGTATTTT.

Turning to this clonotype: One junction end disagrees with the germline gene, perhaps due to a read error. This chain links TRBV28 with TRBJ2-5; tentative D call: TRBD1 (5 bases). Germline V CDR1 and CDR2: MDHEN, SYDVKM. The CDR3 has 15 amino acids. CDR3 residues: CVSSLIGQPAETQYF. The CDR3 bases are TGTGTCAGCAGTTTAATTGGACAACCGGCGGAGACCCAGTACTTC.

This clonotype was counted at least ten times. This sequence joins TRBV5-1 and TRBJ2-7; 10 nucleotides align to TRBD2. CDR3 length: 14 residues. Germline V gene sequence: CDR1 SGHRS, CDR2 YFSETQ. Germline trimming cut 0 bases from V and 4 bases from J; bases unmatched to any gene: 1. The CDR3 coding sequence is TGCGCCAGCAGCTTGGCTAGCGGGGGTTACGAGCAGTACTTC. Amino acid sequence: CASSLASGGYEQYF.

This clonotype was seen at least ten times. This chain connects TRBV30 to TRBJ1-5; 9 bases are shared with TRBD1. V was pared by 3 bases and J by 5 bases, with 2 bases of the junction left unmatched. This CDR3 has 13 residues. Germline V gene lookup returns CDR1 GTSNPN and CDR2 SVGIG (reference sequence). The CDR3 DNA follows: TGTGCCTGGAGGGGACAGGGAGATCAGCCCCAGCATTTT. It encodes CAWRGQGDQPQHF.